The source of this T cell receptor (beta chain) is a study of PD-L1 blockade in urothelial cancer. On the study more broadly: Every 3 weeks, patients received intravenous atezolizumab 1,200 mg, beginning 2014.

The trim removed 4 bases at V and 4 bases at J, leaving 6 bases unmatched. Germline assignment: CDR1 SGHRS and CDR2 YFSETQ. CDR3 length: 15 amino acids. Here immunoSEQ multiplex PCR was the method, and the copy in TCRdb shows in-frame clones only, minus some. The sample yields 29,000 or so clones, 79% seen once. Indicated time point: peripheral blood 6 weeks after treatment start. Each individual provided 1 to 8 samples (taken pretreatment and on-treatment). This chain links TRBV5-1 with TRBJ2-1; 9 bases line up with TRBD2. This receptor was taken from a man between 65 and 85 years old with urothelial cancer. The source was PBMCs, collected around atezolizumab (anti-PD-L1) treatment. CDR3: CASSTKRGVYNEQFF. The CDR3 region has the DNA TGCGCCAGCAGCACCAAGCGGGGGGTATACAATGAGCAGTTCTTC.